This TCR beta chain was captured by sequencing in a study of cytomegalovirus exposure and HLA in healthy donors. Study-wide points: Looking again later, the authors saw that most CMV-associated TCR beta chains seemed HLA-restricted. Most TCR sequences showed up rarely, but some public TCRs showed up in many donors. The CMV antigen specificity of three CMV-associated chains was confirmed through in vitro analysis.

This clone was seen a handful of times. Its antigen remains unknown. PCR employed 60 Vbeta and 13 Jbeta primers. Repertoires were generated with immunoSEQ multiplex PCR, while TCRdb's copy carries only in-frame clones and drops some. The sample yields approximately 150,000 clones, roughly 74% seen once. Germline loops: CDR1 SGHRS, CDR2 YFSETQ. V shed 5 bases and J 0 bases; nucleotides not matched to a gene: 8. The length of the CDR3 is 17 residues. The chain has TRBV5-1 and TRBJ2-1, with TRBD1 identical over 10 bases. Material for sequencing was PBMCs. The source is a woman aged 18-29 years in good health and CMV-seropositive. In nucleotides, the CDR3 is TGCGCCAGCAGACACGACAGGGGGCAGAGCTCCTACAATGAGCAGTTCTTC. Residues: CASRHDRGQSSYNEQFF.